What follows are 32 T cell receptor beta chains derived from one specimen sequenced in a study of CD8 T cells in Susac syndrome. When the RNA was reverse transcribed, random hexamers were used with an input of about 0.45 to 1 ug. TCRdb reprocessed the immunoSEQ multiplex PCR reads via MiXCR and lists one record per CDR3 protein. The sample has 200,000 to 250,000 distinct CDR3 sequences; just under 95% are singletons. Sequenced: CD4+ T cells from PBMCs. The receptor source for this set is a human donor with multiple sclerosis.

This chain connects TRBV6-5 to TRBJ1-5; D is ambiguous. CDR1 is MNHEY, CDR2 SVGAGI, per germline. The length of the CDR3 is 11 residues. Trimming pared 4 bases from V and 15 bases from J, leaving 13 bases between. In nucleotides, the CDR3 is TGTGCCAGCAGTTGGGAAGGGAATTGGCATTTT. It encodes CASSWEGNWHF.

The V call is TRBV5-1, the J call TRBJ2-5; tentative D call: TRBD1 (6 bases). Germline CDR1 and CDR2: SGHRS and YFSETQ. The CDR3 loop spans 14 amino acids. V was pared by 4 bases and J by 1 base, with 11 bases between. The CDR3 loop is CASSTQGSQETQYF. The CDR3 nucleotides read TGCGCCAGCAGCACACAGGGAAGCCAAGAGACCCAGTACTTC.

CDR3: CASNKQSNTGELFF. The CDR3 nucleotides read TGTGCCAGCAACAAACAGTCCAACACCGGGGAGCTGTTTTTT. This chain links TRBV5-4 with TRBJ2-2; D unclear. The V gene's germline CDR1 is SGHNT and CDR2 YYREEE (reference sequence). The CDR3 totals 14 residues. V was shortened by 6 bases and J by 2 bases, with 11 bases between the two germline ends.

The V call is TRBV27, the J call TRBJ1-3; D may be TRBD1 (6 bases). Germline V gives CDR1 MNHEY, CDR2 SMNVEV (reference sequence). Trimming shortened V by 6 bases and J by 0 bases, and 9 bases separated the two germline ends. There are 14 residues in the CDR3. CDR3 DNA: TGTGCCAGCAGCAGGGGACACTCTGGAAACACCATATATTTT. Translating it yields CASSRGHSGNTIYF.

The V and J genes are TRBV2 and TRBJ2-5, with TRBD1 as a possible D gene (6 bases). Germline assignment: CDR1 SNHLY and CDR2 FYNNEI. This CDR3 contains 15 residues. V gave up 6 bases and J gave up 4 bases, with 18 bases separating them. DNA of the CDR3: TGTGCCAGCAGCCCCGGGACAACCCCTCGAGAGACCCAGTACTTC. This sequence encodes CASSPGTTPRETQYF.

The chain carries TRBV27 and TRBJ2-1, with TRBD2 matching over 9 bases. Germline V gene lookup returns CDR1 MNHEY and CDR2 SMNVEV (reference sequence). The CDR3 has 15 residues. The V segment lost 5 bases and the J segment 3 bases; nucleotides outside the gene matches: 5. The CDR3 sequence is CASSEVAGVYNEQFF. In nucleotides, the CDR3 is TGTGCCAGCAGTGAAGTAGCGGGAGTCTACAATGAGCAGTTCTTC.

The V call is TRBV20-1, the J call TRBJ2-1, with D unclear. This CDR3 comprises 10 residues. V was trimmed by 6 bases and J by 6 bases, leaving 6 bases between them. Per germline, CDR1 DFQATT and CDR2 SNEGSKA (reference sequence). CDR3 DNA sequence: TGCAGTGCAGGGCCCAATGAGCAGTTCTTC. Translating it yields CSAGPNEQFF.

The CDR3 sequence: CASSGDTQYF. As DNA, the CDR3 is TGTGCCAGCTCGGGGGATACGCAGTATTTT. The rearrangement links TRBV2 to TRBJ2-3, with D maybe TRBD2 (5 bases). The germline V and J ends were trimmed by 8 bases and 6 bases, with 6 bases remaining between them. The CDR3 is 10 residues long. Germline V gene lookup returns CDR1 SNHLY and CDR2 FYNNEI. The full variable domain, completed using reference TRBV2 and TRBJ2-3, is EPEVTQTPSHQVTQMGQEVILRCVPISNHLYFYWYRQILGQKVEFLVSFYNNEISEKSEIFDDQFSVERPDGSNFTLKIRSTKLEDSAMYFCASSGDTQYFGPGTRLTVL.

The J gene is TRBJ2-3, the V gene TRBV15; 7 bases align to TRBD2. The germline V gene has CDR1 LNHNV and CDR2 YYDKDF (reference sequence). The CDR3 has 15 residues. Trimming removed 5 bases from V and 4 bases from J; junction bases left unmatched: 9. CDR3 sequence: CATSWEGTRPDTQYF. The CDR3 DNA sequence: TGTGCCACCAGCTGGGAGGGAACTAGACCAGATACGCAGTATTTT.

The genes are TRBV6-5 and TRBJ1-1; no reliable D call. Trimming removed 6 bases at V and 0 bases at J, with 11 bases between. Germline-derived CDR1 and CDR2 are MNHEY and SVGAGI. CDR3 length: 14 amino acids. The chain's CDR3 is CASSQEGLNTEAFF. The CDR3 nucleotides read TGTGCCAGCAGCCAGGAAGGGTTGAACACTGAAGCTTTCTTT.

This clonotype is a singleton in its sample. V usage is TRBV15 and J usage is TRBJ2-5; D may match TRBD1 or TRBD2 (5 bases each). The CDR3 covers 13 residues. V was clipped by 5 bases and J by 1 base, with 8 bases between them. The germline CDR1 and CDR2 sequences are LNHNV and YYDKDF (reference sequence). CDR3 protein: CATSRGSQETQYF. CDR3 bases: TGTGCCACCAGCCGGGGCAGCCAAGAGACCCAGTACTTC.

The chain uses TRBV4-2 and TRBJ2-7; D is unresolved. This CDR3 region has 15 residues. V was trimmed by 0 bases and J by 0 bases, leaving 9 bases between them. Germline-derived CDR1 and CDR2 are LGHNA and YNFKEQ. The CDR3 bases are TGTGCCAGCAGCCAAGATTTGGCCAGCTCCTACGAGCAGTACGTC. Amino acid sequence: CASSQDLASSYEQYV.

J is TRBJ2-2 and V is TRBV30; TRBD2 agrees at 11 bases. Germline CDR1 reads GTSNPN; CDR2 reads SVGIG (reference sequence). V was pared by 0 bases and J by 6 bases, with 9 bases of the junction left unmatched. CDR3 length: 17 amino acids. CDR3 amino acids: CAWSVSRLAGFAGELFF. The CDR3 region has the DNA TGTGCCTGGAGTGTATCTCGACTAGCGGGATTCGCCGGGGAGCTGTTTTTT.

V and J are TRBV29-1 and TRBJ1-1, with D unclear. The V gene lost 3 bases and the J gene lost 7 bases, with 9 bases spanning the gap. The V gene's germline CDR1 is SQVTM and CDR2 ANQGSEA. CDR3 size: 11 residues. The CDR3 loop is CSVERPIEAFF. DNA for the CDR3: TGCAGCGTTGAGCGGCCCATTGAAGCTTTCTTT.

This rearrangement joins TRBV28 to TRBJ2-2; a possible D gene is TRBD1 (6 bases). V lost 3 bases to trimming and J lost 0 bases, with 8 bases between them. Per the germline V gene, CDR1 is MDHEN and CDR2 is SYDVKM. The CDR3 consists of 15 residues. The CDR3 DNA follows: TGTGCCAGCAGTTTTGGGACAACGAACACCGGGGAGCTGTTTTTT. It translates to CASSFGTTNTGELFF.

This clonotype is a singleton in its sample. The CDR3: CASREGGREYF. CDR3 in DNA: TGTGCCAGCAGAGAAGGCGGGCGTGAGTACTTC. The chain employs TRBV6-5 and TRBJ2-5; the D gene is possibly TRBD2 (5 bases). CDR3 length: 11 amino acids. The germline CDR1 and CDR2 sequences are MNHEY and SVGAGI. Trimming took 6 bases from V and 12 from J, leaving 14 bases between them.

CDR3 amino acids: CAWSPSGGGRETQYF. CDR3 nucleotide sequence: TGTGCCTGGAGCCCTTCAGGGGGGGGGCGAGAGACCCAGTACTTC. The chain combines TRBV30 with TRBJ2-5; TRBD1 or TRBD2 may be the D gene (7 bases each). The germline V gene encodes CDR1 GTSNPN and CDR2 SVGIG (reference sequence). Trimming left V 3 bases short and J 4 bases short, with 18 bases between. The CDR3 totals 15 residues.

The chain couples TRBV11-1 to TRBJ2-1; D call uncertain. The V gene's germline CDR1 is SGHAT and CDR2 FQDESV (reference sequence). V lost 3 bases and J 7 bases, leaving 10 bases between the germline ends. This CDR3 region has 13 residues. The CDR3 region is CASSLSSENEQFF. The CDR3 DNA reads TGTGCCAGCAGCTTGTCTTCAGAGAATGAGCAGTTCTTC. Complete variable domain (other parts from reference TRBV11-1 and TRBJ2-1): EAEVAQSPRYKITEKSQAVAFWCDPISGHATLYWYRQILGQGPELLVQFQDESVVDDSQLPKDRFSAERLKGVDSTLKIQPAELGDSAMYLCASSLSSENEQFFGPGTRLTVL.

This chain connects TRBV4-1 to TRBJ2-1; D may be TRBD1 (5 bases). This CDR3 is 16 amino acids long. The germline gives CDR1 MGHRA, CDR2 YSYEKL. V lost 4 bases and J lost 5, with 18 bases in between. The CDR3 sequence is CASSRHRPDKDNEQFF. CDR3 nucleotide sequence: TGCGCCAGCAGCCGACACCGGCCGGACAAAGACAATGAGCAGTTCTTC.

The V and J genes are TRBV11-2 and TRBJ1-6; TRBD1 agrees at 7 bases. Germline V gene lookup returns CDR1 SGHAT and CDR2 FQNNGV. V shed 5 bases, J shed 0 bases, and the junction held 7 bases outside the gene matches. The CDR3 is made up of 17 amino acids. The chain's CDR3 is CASSPPRGSSYNSPLHF. CDR3 nucleotide sequence: TGTGCCAGCAGCCCCCCCAGGGGGAGCTCCTATAATTCACCCCTCCACTTT.

This clonotype has only one observation. J is TRBJ2-3 and V is TRBV5-1; D might be TRBD1 (5 bases). V dropped 0 bases and J dropped 6 bases, with 14 bases sitting between them. The CDR3 runs to 15 residues. Germline V CDR1 and CDR2: SGHRS, YFSETQ. CDR3: CASSLEGISPDTQYF. The CDR3 DNA is TGCGCCAGCAGCTTGGAGGGGATCAGTCCGGATACGCAGTATTTT.

V usage is TRBV27 and J usage is TRBJ1-5; unclear D gene. CDR1 is MNHEY and CDR2 is SMNVEV in the germline V gene (reference sequence). Trimming took off 5 bases at V and 0 bases at J, with 11 bases between the two ends. The CDR3 totals 15 residues. The CDR3 DNA reads TGTGCCAGCAGTCCGGCGGTATATAGCAATCAGCCCCAGCATTTT. Protein sequence: CASSPAVYSNQPQHF.

A single count supports this clonotype. This chain connects TRBV3-1 to TRBJ2-5; 9 nucleotides line up with TRBD2. Germline V gene sequence: CDR1 LGHDT, CDR2 YNNKEL (reference sequence). The CDR3 runs to 16 residues. V was clipped by 8 bases and J by 4 bases; unmatched bases: 14. The CDR3 coding sequence is TGTGCCAGCCGAAGGCGGGATAGCGGGAGTGCAGAGACCCAGTACTTC. Its translation: CASRRRDSGSAETQYF.

The chain uses TRBV29-1 and TRBJ2-3, with D uncertain. Germline lookup yields CDR1 SQVTM and CDR2 ANQGSEA. V lost 2 bases and J lost 0, with 3 bases in between. The CDR3 is made up of 12 amino acids. The CDR3 loop is CSVESSTDTQYF. The CDR3 DNA follows: TGCAGCGTTGAATCAAGCACAGATACGCAGTATTTT.

This clonotype was seen once. The chain is built from TRBV3-1 and TRBJ2-6, with 11 bases lining up with TRBD1. The junction had 4 bases not matched to a gene; V was cut back by 6 bases and J by 0 bases. The CDR3 consists of 17 residues. The germline CDR1 and CDR2 sequences are LGHDT and YNNKEL (reference sequence). The CDR3 bases are TGTGCCAGCAGGGCGGGGACAGGGGGCTCTGGGGCCAACGTCCTGACTTTC. It yields the protein CASRAGTGGSGANVLTF.

This clonotype is a singleton in its sample. The rearrangement joins TRBV2 to TRBJ1-4; possibly TRBD1 for D (5 bases). The CDR3 sequence is 17 residues long. From germline, CDR1 is SNHLY and CDR2 FYNNEI. Trimming took 6 bases from V and 0 from J, leaving 17 bases between them. The CDR3 sequence is CASRRGAGLATNEKLFF. CDR3 DNA sequence: TGTGCCAGCAGACGAGGGGCCGGACTAGCAACTAATGAAAAACTGTTTTTT.

The rearrangement uses TRBV19 and TRBJ2-1, with D hard to call. The V and J ends lost 10 bases and 9 bases respectively, with 4 bases between them. This CDR3 spans 8 amino acids. Germline V lookup: CDR1 LNHDA, CDR2 SQIVND (reference sequence). As DNA, the CDR3 is TGTGCCACGGGTGAGCAGTTCTTC. It specifies CATGEQFF.

A single count supports this clonotype. The CDR3 nucleotides read TGTGCCAGTAGCGCCCTAGAAACGGGCAATCAGCCCCAGCATTTT. Translated: CASSALETGNQPQHF. V gene TRBV19 combines with J gene TRBJ1-5; D ambiguous. This CDR3 is built from 15 residues. Trimming shortened V by 6 bases and J by 2 bases, and 14 bases separated the two germline ends. Germline CDR1 and CDR2: LNHDA and SQIVND (reference sequence).

The V call is TRBV9, the J call TRBJ1-2; tentatively, D is TRBD1 (5 bases). The CDR3 length is 14 residues. The ends were cut back, 0 bases at V and 5 bases at J, with 11 bases in the middle. Germline CDR1 is SGDLS and CDR2 is YYNGEE. The CDR3 loop is CASSVESGSYGYTF. As DNA, the CDR3 is TGTGCCAGCAGCGTAGAATCAGGGTCGTATGGCTACACCTTC. The full variable domain, in which reference TRBV9 and TRBJ1-2 provide the parts outside the CDR3, is DSGVTQTPKHLITATGQRVTLRCSPRSGDLSVYWYQQSLDQGLQFLIQYYNGEERAKGNILERFSAQQFPDLHSELNLSSLELGDSALYFCASSVESGSYGYTFGSGTRLTVV.

The rearrangement links TRBV5-6 to TRBJ2-1; TRBD1 aligns across 7 bases. The CDR3 has 15 amino acids. Germline CDR1 reads SGHDT; CDR2 reads YYEEEE. Trimming cost V 4 bases and J 4 bases; bases outside gene matches: 8. The CDR3 DNA reads as TGTGCCAGCAGCCGAGACAGGGAAAATTACAATGAGCAGTTCTTC. Translation gives CASSRDRENYNEQFF.

This rearrangement joins TRBV7-9 to TRBJ2-1; 7 nucleotides align to TRBD2. Unmatched junction bases numbered 7, after V lost 7 bases and J lost 4 bases. There are 14 residues in the CDR3. Germline-derived CDR1 and CDR2 are SEHNR and FQNEAQ (reference sequence). The DNA of the CDR3 is TGTGCCAGCACCCCGGGAGGTGGATACAATGAGCAGTTCTTC. Protein sequence: CASTPGGGYNEQFF.

The CDR3 spells CSAWQETQYF. The CDR3 DNA follows: TGCAGTGCATGGCAAGAGACCCAGTACTTC. The rearrangement links TRBV20-1 to TRBJ2-5; no reliable D call. Germline CDR1 and CDR2: DFQATT and SNEGSKA (reference sequence). Trimming took 6 bases from V and 2 from J, leaving 4 bases between them. CDR3 length: 10 amino acids.